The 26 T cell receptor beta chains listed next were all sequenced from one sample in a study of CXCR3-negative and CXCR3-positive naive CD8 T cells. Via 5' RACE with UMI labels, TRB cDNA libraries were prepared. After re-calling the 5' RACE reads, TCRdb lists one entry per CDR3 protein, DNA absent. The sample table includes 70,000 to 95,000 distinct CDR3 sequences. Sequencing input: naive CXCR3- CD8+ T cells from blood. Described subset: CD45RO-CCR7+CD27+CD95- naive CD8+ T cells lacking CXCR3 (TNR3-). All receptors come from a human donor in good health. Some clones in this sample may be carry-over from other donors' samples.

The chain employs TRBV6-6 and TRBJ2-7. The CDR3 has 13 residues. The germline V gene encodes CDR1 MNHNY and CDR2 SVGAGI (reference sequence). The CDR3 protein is CASSYHSRDEQYF.

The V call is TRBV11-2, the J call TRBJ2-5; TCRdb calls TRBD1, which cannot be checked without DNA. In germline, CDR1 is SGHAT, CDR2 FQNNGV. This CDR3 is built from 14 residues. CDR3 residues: CASSPWDTQETQYF.

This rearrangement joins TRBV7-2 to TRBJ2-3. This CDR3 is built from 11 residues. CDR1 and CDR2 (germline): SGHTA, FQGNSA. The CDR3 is CASSFWGTQYF.

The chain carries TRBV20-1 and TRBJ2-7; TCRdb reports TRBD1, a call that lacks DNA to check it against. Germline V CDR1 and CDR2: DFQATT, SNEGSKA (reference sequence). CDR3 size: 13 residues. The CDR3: CSAPGQGEGEQYF.

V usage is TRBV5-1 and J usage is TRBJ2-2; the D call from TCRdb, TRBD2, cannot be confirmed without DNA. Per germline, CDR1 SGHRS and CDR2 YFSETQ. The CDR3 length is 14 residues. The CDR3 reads CASSTRTSAGELFF.

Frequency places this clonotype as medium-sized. CDR3 sequence reads: CSVDGLANEQFF. The chain is built from TRBV29-1 and TRBJ2-1. This CDR3 comprises 12 residues. Per the germline V gene, CDR1 is SQVTM and CDR2 is ANQGSEA.

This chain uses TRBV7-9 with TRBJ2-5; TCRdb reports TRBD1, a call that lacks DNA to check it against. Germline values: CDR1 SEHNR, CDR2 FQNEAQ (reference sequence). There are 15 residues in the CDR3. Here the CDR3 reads CASSVPGQGEETQYF.

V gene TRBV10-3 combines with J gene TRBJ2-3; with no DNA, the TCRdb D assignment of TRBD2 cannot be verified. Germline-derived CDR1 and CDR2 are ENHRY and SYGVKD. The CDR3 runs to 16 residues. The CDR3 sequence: CAISVGSGGAGDTQYF.

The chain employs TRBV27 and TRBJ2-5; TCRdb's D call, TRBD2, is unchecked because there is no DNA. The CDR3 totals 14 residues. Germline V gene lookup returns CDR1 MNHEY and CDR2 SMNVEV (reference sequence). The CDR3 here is CASSLWGGSETQYF.

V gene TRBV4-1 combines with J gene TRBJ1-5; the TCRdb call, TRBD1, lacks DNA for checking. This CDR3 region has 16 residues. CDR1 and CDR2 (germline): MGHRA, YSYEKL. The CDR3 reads CASSQEELRERQPQHF.

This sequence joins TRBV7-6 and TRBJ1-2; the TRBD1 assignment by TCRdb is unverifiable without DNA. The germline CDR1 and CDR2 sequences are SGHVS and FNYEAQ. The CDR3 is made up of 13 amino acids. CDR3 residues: CATRGQTDYGYTF.

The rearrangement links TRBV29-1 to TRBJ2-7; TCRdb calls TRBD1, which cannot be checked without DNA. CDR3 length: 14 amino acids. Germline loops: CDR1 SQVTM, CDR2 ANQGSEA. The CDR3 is CSVEEGTEFYEQYF.

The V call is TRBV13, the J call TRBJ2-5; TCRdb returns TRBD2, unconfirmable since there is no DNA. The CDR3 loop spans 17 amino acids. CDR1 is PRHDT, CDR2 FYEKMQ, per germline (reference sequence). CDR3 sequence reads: CASSLLSGGPYQETQYF.

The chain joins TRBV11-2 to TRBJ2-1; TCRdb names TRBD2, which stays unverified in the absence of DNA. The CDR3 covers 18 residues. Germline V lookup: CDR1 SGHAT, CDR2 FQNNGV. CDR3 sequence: CASSPGTSGSPMYNEQFF.

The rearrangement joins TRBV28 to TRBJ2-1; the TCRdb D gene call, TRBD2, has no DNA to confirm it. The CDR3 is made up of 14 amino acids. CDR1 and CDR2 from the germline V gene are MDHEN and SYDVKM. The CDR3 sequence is CASSFVASGRGQFF.

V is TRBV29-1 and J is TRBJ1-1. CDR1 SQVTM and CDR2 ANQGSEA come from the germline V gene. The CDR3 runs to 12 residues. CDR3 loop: CSVEPENTEAFF.

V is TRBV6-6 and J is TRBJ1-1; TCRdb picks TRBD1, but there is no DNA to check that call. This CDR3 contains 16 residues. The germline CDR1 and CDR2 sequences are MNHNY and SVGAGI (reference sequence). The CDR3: CASSHQPTGPNTEAFF.

The CDR3 region is CASSKGRDRACNQPQHF. The gene calls are TRBV21-1 and TRBJ1-5; absent DNA, TCRdb's TRBD1 call cannot be checked. TRBV21-1 is a recognized pseudogene. This CDR3 region has 17 residues.

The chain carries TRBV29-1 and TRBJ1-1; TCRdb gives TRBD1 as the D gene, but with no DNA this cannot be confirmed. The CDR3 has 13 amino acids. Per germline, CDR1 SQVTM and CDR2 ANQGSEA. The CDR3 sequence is CSVVDRVGTEAFF.

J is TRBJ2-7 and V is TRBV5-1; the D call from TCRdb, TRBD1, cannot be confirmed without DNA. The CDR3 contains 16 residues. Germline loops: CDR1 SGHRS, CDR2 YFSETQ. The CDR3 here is CASSSPATVSSYEQYF.

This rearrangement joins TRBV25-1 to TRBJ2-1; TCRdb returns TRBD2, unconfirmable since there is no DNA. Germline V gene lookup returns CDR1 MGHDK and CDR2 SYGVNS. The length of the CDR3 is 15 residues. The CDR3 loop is CASSELAGEPNEQFF.

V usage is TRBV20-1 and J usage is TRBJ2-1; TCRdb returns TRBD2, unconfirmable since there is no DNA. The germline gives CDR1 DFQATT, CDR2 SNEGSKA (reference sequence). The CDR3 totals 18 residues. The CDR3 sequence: CSASQLAGAPRWGNEQFF.

CDR3 sequence: CASSLATLAGAHTGELFF. The V call is TRBV5-1, the J call TRBJ2-2; TCRdb lists TRBD2, though no DNA is available to test this call. Germline assignment: CDR1 SGHRS and CDR2 YFSETQ. The CDR3 sequence is 18 residues long.

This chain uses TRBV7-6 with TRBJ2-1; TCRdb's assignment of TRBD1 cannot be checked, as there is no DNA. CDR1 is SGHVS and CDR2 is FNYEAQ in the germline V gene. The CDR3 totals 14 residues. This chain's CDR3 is CASIPQGSYNEQFF.

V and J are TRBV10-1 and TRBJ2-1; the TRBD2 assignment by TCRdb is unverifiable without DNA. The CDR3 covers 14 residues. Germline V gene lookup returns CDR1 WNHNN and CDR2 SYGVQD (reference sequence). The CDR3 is CASSGLGPFGEQFF.

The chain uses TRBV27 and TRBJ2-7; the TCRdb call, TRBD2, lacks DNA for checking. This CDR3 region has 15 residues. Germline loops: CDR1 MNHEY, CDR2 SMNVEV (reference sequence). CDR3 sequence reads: CASSQYSGGYYEQYF.